What follows are 8 T cell receptor beta chains derived from one specimen sequenced in a study of blood T cell repertoires in COVID-19. This table comes from immunoSEQ multiplex PCR, and its TCRdb copy is limited to in-frame clones, with some not included. The sample gives around 30,000 clones, roughly 84% of which show up once; about 14% is in the top ten. Input material: peripheral blood. The receptors stem from a man in his fifties or sixties with active COVID-19.

This clone was observed a single time. The chain couples TRBV7-2 to TRBJ2-5; 7 bases agree with TRBD2. The CDR3 runs to 13 residues. The V and J ends lost 5 bases and 3 bases, in that order; junction bases with no gene match: 3. Germline V CDR1 and CDR2: SGHTA, FQGNSA. The CDR3 DNA reads as TGTGCCAGCAGCCCCGGGAGGAAAGAGACCCAGTACTTC. Its translation: CASSPGRKETQYF.

The chain combines TRBV5-4 with TRBJ1-2, with 9 positions matching TRBD1. The CDR3 totals 14 residues. The ends lost 4 bases at V and 8 bases at J; junction bases unmatched: 9. Per germline, CDR1 SGHNT and CDR2 YYREEE (reference sequence). CDR3 coding DNA: TGTGCCAGCAGCGCCGAACAGGGGGCGCGGGGCTACACCTTC. It translates to CASSAEQGARGYTF.

The V gene is TRBV28, the J gene TRBJ1-2, with D tentatively TRBD1 (6 bases). Trimming took off 3 bases at V and 6 bases at J, with 8 bases between the two ends. CDR1 is MDHEN, CDR2 SYDVKM, per germline. CDR3 length equals 12 residues. The CDR3 region is CASSFNRDGYTF. The CDR3 coding sequence is TGTGCCAGCAGTTTTAACAGGGATGGCTACACCTTC.

The rearrangement uses TRBV10-3 and TRBJ2-3; D gene ambiguous. The CDR3 runs 16 residues. Germline V gives CDR1 ENHRY, CDR2 SYGVKD. Trimming took off 4 bases at V and 4 bases at J, with 18 bases between the two ends. The CDR3 region has the DNA TGTGCCATCAGTGGGTTGGAGTCAGAACAACCAGATACGCAGTATTTT. It is translated as CAISGLESEQPDTQYF.

J is TRBJ1-1 and V is TRBV3-1 (or the pseudogene TRBV3-2), with 8 nucleotides matching TRBD1. Germline V lookup: CDR1 LGHDT, CDR2 YNNKEL (reference sequence). This CDR3 has 18 amino acids. With 3 bases clipped from V and 1 base from J, the junction kept 13 bases outside the gene matches. The CDR3 nucleotides read TGTGCCAGCAGCCAGGGGATTGCAGGGGGCGAGTGGAACACTGAAGCTTTCTTT. Encoded protein: CASSQGIAGGEWNTEAFF.

The chain employs TRBV7-2 and TRBJ2-5, with D possibly being TRBD2 (6 bases). V was cut by 5 bases and J by 1 base, with 14 bases left in between. CDR3 length: 15 amino acids. CDR1 SGHTA and CDR2 FQGNSA come from the germline V gene. CDR3 nucleotide sequence: TGTGCCAGCAGCCTTCGGGGACTTGGCCAAGAGACCCAGTACTTC. Protein product: CASSLRGLGQETQYF.

The genes are TRBV7-9 and TRBJ1-4; D may be TRBD1 (5 bases). Trimming removed 0 bases from V and 4 bases from J, with 9 bases in between. CDR3 length equals 15 residues. Germline V CDR1 and CDR2: SEHNR, FQNEAQ (reference sequence). The DNA of the CDR3 is TGTGCCAGCAGCTTAGCGGAGACAGTTAATGAAAAACTGTTTTTT. It specifies CASSLAETVNEKLFF.

This chain links TRBV5-1 with TRBJ2-7; 8 bases match TRBD1. The V gene's germline CDR1 is SGHRS and CDR2 YFSETQ. Trimming at V came to 4 bases and at J to 3 bases, leaving 6 bases not matched to a gene. The CDR3 totals 14 residues. CDR3 protein: CASSAGTGHYEQYF. DNA of the CDR3: TGCGCCAGCAGCGCCGGGACAGGACACTACGAGCAGTACTTC.